This T cell receptor (beta chain) was documented in a study of blood T cell repertoires in COVID-19. This CDR3 region has 14 residues. Trimming at V came to 6 bases and at J to 3 bases, leaving 6 bases not matched to a gene. Germline lookup yields CDR1 SEHNR and CDR2 FQNEAQ (reference sequence). Original processing notes: For nucleated cells, counts were estimated from reference gene primer amplification. Libraries were prepared by immunoSEQ multiplex PCR; TCRdb keeps only in-frame clonotypes and omits some of them. The D gene and trimming were derived from the DNA, and the V and J assignments and clone size from that table. The sample lists roughly 100,000 clones; 85% to 90% were seen once.

This clonotype was obtained from a man aged 50 or older with acute or convalescent COVID-19. The sequenced sample consisted of peripheral blood. The genes are TRBV7-9 and TRBJ1-2, with 8 bases that match TRBD1. The CDR3 nucleotides are TGTGCCAGCAGTTCGACAGGGGTAGACTATGGCTACACCTTC. As protein: CASSSTGVDYGYTF.